This entry describes one T cell receptor beta chain. Reverse transcription used 0.5 to 1 ug RNA and random hexamers. TCRdb reanalysed the immunoSEQ multiplex PCR reads using MiXCR and keeps one entry per CDR3 protein. The sample has 150,000 to 200,000 distinct CDR3 sequences, 90% to 97% seen once. This CDR3 spans 12 amino acids. Germline values: CDR1 DFQATT, CDR2 SNEGSKA (reference sequence). J was trimmed by 4 bases and V by 6 bases; bases with no gene match: 4. The sample is drawn from a study of CD8 T cells in Susac syndrome. The gene calls are TRBV20-1 and TRBJ1-2, with TRBD1 identical over 8 bases. The sample was CD4+ T cells from PBMCs. This TCR was recovered from a human donor with Susac syndrome. DNA for the CDR3: TGCAGTGCAAACACAGGGGGCTATGGCTACACCTTC. It encodes CSANTGGYGYTF.